This entry describes one T cell receptor beta chain. The CDR3 sequence is 13 residues long. CDR1 is MNHNS, CDR2 SASEGT, per germline. Trimming left V 5 bases short and J 4 bases short, with 11 bases between. These data belong to a study of shared clonotypes between healthy human individuals. Some clones are missing from TCRdb's copy, which holds only in-frame ones; the method was immunoSEQ multiplex PCR. The data hold a few hundred thousand clones, with 97% observed a single time. The chain recombines TRBV6-1 with TRBJ1-2; D gene unclear. This TCR was sampled from a woman aged 25 to 39 in good health. Sequences were obtained from naive CD4+ T cells sorted from blood. Documented subset: CD45RA+ positively selected. The CDR3 region has the DNA TGTGCCAGCAGTCGCTCGGCGGGCTATGGCTACACCTTC. Amino acids: CASSRSAGYGYTF.